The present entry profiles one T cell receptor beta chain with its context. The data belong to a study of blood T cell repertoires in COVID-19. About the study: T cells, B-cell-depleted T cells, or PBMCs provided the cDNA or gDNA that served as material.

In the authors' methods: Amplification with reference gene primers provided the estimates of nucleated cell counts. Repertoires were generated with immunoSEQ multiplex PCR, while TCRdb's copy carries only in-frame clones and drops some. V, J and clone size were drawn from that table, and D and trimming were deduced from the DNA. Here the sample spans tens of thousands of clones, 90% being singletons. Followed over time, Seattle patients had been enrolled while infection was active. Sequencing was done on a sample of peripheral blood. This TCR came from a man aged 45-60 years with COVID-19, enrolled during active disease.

The CDR3 spells CASSTQGTGANVLTF. DNA of the CDR3: TGTGCCAGCAGCACACAGGGTACCGGGGCCAACGTCCTGACTTTC. J is TRBJ2-6 and V is TRBV21-1; no DNA check was done on the table's D call, TRBD1. TRBV21-1 is termed a pseudogene. The CDR3 contains 15 residues.